The 9 T cell receptor beta chains given below trace back to one sample, sequenced in a study of blood T cells in healthy people across ages. A second PCR, run for roughly 7 to 11 cycles, used a sample-barcoded 5' primer plus a J-beta primer mix. From the 5' RACE reads, TCRdb called clonotypes with MiXCR, one entry per CDR3 protein. The data show about 1,400,000 distinct CDR3 sequences, 59% seen once. Source material: blood. The receptors derive from a man younger than 35 in good health.

V usage is TRBV4-2 and J usage is TRBJ2-3; TRBD2 is a possible D gene (5 bases). CDR1 LGHNA and CDR2 YNFKEQ come from the germline V gene. The CDR3 spans 17 residues. The V end lost 1 base, the J end lost 0 bases, and 14 bases lay between the germline ends. The CDR3 here is CASSQGQLVTSTDTQYF. The CDR3 DNA reads TGTGCCAGCAGCCAAGGACAACTAGTCACGAGCACAGATACGCAGTATTTT.

The CDR3 reads CASGGGHEQYF. The CDR3 DNA is TGTGCCAGCGGTGGGGGACACGAGCAGTACTTC. V is TRBV6-5 and J is TRBJ2-5; D tentatively reads TRBD1 or TRBD2 (5 bases each). Gene TRBJ2-7 matches the end of the DNA better, so the J call may be wrong. Germline values: CDR1 MNHEY, CDR2 SVGAGI. The length of the CDR3 is 11 residues.

The CDR3 protein is CSARDRTAAEQFF. The CDR3 region has the DNA TGCAGTGCTAGAGATAGGACGGCGGCTGAGCAGTTCTTC. J is TRBJ2-1 and V is TRBV20-1; D is unclear. This CDR3 comprises 13 residues. Germline CDR1 is DFQATT and CDR2 is SNEGSKA (reference sequence). Trimming left V 0 bases short and J 9 bases short, with 12 bases between.

This chain joins TRBV20-1 and TRBJ2-2, with D unclear. V lost 4 bases, J lost 1 base, and 10 bases lay in between. CDR1 and CDR2 from the germline V gene are DFQATT and SNEGSKA (reference sequence). There are 14 residues in the CDR3. CDR3 in DNA: TGCAGTGCTATTCCATACAAGAACACCGGGGAGCTGTTTTTT. It yields the protein CSAIPYKNTGELFF.

The rearrangement links TRBV20-1 to TRBJ2-1, with 7 bases identical to TRBD2. This CDR3 has 14 residues. After removal of 0 bases from V and 8 bases from J, the junction contained 7 bases not matched to a gene. The germline V gene encodes CDR1 DFQATT and CDR2 SNEGSKA (reference sequence). The CDR3 DNA is TGCAGTGCTAGAGACCAGGGAGGGATTCATGAGCAGTTCTTC. Protein sequence: CSARDQGGIHEQFF.

CDR3 in amino acids: CASSPGCIQYF. CDR3 bases: TGTGCCAGCAGCCCGGGCTGTATTCAGTACTTC. The chain employs TRBV12-3 or TRBV12-4 and TRBJ2-4; D gene ambiguous. Trimming took 6 bases from V and 10 from J, leaving 10 bases between them. The CDR3 has 11 residues.

This clonotype was observed a handful of times. V usage is TRBV14 and J usage is TRBJ2-1, with 8 bases aligning to TRBD2. CDR1 and CDR2 (germline): SGHDN, FVKESK. The CDR3 contains 16 residues. Losses at the gene ends were 4 bases for V and 5 bases for J; bases not matched to a gene: 10. CDR3 DNA: TGTGCCAGCAGCCCCCCATTAGCGGGGCCCAACAATGAGCAGTTCTTC. It encodes CASSPPLAGPNNEQFF. Full variable domain (outside the CDR3, taken from reference TRBV14 and TRBJ2-1): EAGVTQFPSHSVIEKGQTVTLRCDPISGHDNLYWYRRVMGKEIKFLLHFVKESKQDESGMPNNRFLAERTGGTYSTLKVQPAELEDSGVYFCASSPPLAGPNNEQFFGPGTRLTVL.

The sample holds one count of this clonotype. The chain employs TRBV7-9 and TRBJ1-4; no clear D gene. The CDR3 length is 14 residues. Trimming removed 3 bases at V and 6 bases at J, with 11 bases between. Germline CDR1 reads SEHNR; CDR2 reads FQNEAQ (reference sequence). CDR3 residues: CASSFGGSDEKLFF. CDR3 DNA sequence: TGTGCCAGCAGCTTCGGTGGCAGCGATGAAAAACTGTTTTTT.

CDR3 amino acids: CASGTGTISNEQFF. CDR3 in DNA: TGTGCTAGTGGAACAGGCACTATCTCTAATGAGCAGTTCTTC. This chain links TRBV12-5 with TRBJ2-1; D perhaps matches TRBD1 (5 bases). The V end lost 6 bases, the J end lost 7 bases, and 16 bases lay between the germline ends. There are 14 residues in the CDR3. Looked up from germline, CDR1 is LGHNT and CDR2 is FRNRAP.